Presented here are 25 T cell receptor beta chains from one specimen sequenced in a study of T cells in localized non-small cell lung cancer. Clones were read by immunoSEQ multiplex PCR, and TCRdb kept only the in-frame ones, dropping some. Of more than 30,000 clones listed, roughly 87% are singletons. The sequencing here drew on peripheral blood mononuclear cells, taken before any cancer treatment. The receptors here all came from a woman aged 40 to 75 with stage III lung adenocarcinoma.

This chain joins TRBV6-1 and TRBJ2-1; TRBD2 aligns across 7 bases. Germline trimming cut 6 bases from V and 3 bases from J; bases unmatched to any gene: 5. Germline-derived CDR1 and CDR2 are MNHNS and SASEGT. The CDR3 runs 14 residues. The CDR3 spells CASSRLADYNEQFF. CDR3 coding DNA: TGTGCCAGCAGCCGACTAGCTGACTACAATGAGCAGTTCTTC.

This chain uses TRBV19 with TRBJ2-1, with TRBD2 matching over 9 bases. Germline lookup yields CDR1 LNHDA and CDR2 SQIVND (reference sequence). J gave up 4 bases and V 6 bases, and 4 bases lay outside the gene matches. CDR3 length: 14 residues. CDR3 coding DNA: TGTGCCAGTAGGCTAGCGGGGTTATACAATGAGCAGTTCTTC. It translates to CASRLAGLYNEQFF.

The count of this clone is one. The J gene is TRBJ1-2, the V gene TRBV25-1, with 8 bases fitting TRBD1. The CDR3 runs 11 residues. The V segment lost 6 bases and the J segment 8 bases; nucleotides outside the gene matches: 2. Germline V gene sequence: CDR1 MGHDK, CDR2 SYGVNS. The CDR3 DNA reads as TGTGCCAGCAGCACAGGGGGAGGCTACACCTTC. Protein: CASSTGGGYTF.

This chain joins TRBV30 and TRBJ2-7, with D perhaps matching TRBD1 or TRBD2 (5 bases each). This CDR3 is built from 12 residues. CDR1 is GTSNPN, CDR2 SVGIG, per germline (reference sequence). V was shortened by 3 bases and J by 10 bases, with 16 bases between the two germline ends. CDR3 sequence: CAWRGRAGPQYF. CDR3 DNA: TGTGCCTGGAGGGGGCGTGCGGGCCCCCAGTACTTC.

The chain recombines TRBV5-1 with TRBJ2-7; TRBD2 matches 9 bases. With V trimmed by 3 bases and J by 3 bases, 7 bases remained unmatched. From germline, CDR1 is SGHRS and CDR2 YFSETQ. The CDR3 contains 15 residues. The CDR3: CASSSPTSGFYEQYF. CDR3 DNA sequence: TGCGCCAGCAGCTCCCCTACTAGCGGGTTCTACGAGCAGTACTTC. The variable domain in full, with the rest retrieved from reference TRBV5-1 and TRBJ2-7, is KAGVTQTPRYLIKTRGQQVTLSCSPISGHRSVSWYQQTPGQGLQFLFEYFSETQRNKGNFPGRFSGRQFSNSRSEMNVSTLELGDSALYLCASSSPTSGFYEQYFGPGTRLTVT.

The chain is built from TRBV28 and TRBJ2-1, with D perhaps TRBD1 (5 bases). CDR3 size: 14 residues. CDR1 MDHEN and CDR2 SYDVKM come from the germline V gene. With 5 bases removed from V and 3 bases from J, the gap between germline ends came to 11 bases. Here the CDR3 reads CASSPDQGYNEQFF. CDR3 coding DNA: TGTGCCAGCAGTCCAGACCAGGGCTACAATGAGCAGTTCTTC. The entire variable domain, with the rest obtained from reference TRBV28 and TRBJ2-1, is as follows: DVKVTQSSRYLVKRTGEKVFLECVQDMDHENMFWYRQDPGLGLRLIYFSYDVKMKEKGDIPEGYSVSREKKERFSLILESASTNQTSMYLCASSPDQGYNEQFFGPGTRLTVL.

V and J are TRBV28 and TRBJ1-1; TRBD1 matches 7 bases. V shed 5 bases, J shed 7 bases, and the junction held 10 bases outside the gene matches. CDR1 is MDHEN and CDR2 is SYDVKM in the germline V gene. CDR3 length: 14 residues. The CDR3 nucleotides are TGTGCCAGCAGTACCCCAGGGGGGGCTTTTGAAGCTTTCTTT. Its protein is CASSTPGGAFEAFF.

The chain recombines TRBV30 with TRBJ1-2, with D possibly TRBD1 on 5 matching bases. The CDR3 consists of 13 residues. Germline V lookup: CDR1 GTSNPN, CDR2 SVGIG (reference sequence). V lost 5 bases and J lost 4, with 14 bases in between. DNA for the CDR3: TGTGCCTGGCATAAGGGACGGTTCTATGGCTACACCTTC. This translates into CAWHKGRFYGYTF.

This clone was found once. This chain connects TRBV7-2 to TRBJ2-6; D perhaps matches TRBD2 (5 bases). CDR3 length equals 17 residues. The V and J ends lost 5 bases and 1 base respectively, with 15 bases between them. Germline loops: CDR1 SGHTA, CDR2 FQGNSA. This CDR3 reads CASSPRGRGSGANVLTF. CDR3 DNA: TGTGCCAGCAGCCCCCGAGGTCGCGGGTCTGGGGCCAACGTCCTGACTTTC.

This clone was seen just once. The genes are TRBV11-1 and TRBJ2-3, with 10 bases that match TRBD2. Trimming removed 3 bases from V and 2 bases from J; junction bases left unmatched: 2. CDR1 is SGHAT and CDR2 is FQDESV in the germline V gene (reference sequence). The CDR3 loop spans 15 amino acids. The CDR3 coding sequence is TGTGCCAGCAGCTTGACTAGCGGGCCCACAGATACGCAGTATTTT. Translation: CASSLTSGPTDTQYF.

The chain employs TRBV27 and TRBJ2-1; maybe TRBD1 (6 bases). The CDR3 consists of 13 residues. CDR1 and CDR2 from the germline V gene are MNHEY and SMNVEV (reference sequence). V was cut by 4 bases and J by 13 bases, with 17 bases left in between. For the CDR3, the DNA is TGTGCCAGCAGTTACTCAGGGGAAGGTCGTCAGTTCTTC. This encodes CASSYSGEGRQFF.

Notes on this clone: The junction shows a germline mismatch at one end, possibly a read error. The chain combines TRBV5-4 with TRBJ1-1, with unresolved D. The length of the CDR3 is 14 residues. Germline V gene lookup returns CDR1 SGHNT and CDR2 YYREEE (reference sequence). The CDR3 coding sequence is TGTGCCAGCAGTTTGGATGAGGGCGCGGGTCTTGCTTTCTTT. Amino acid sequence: CASSLDEGAGLAFF. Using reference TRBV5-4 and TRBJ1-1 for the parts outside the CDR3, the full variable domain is ETGVTQSPTHLIKTRGQQVTLRCSSQSGHNTVSWYQQALGQGPQFIFQYYREEENGRGNFPPRFSGLQFPNYSSELNVNALELDDSALYLCASSLDEGAGLAFFGQGTRLTVV.

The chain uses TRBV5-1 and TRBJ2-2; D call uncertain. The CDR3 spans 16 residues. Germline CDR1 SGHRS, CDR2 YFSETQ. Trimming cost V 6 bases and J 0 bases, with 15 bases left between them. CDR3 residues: CASNLGVVSNTGELFF. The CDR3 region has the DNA TGCGCCAGCAACCTTGGGGTAGTCTCGAACACCGGGGAGCTGTTTTTT.

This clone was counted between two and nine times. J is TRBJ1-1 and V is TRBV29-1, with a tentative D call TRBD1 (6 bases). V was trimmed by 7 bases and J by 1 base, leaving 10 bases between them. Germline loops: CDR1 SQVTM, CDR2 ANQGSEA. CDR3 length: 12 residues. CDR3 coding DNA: TGCAGCGCCACGACAGGGAACACTGAAGCTTTCTTT. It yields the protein CSATTGNTEAFF.

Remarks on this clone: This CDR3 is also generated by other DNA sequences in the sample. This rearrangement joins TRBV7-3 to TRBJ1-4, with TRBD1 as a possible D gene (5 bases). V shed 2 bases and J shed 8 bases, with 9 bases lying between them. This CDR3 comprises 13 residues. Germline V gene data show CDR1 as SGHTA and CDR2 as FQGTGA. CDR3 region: CASSLVRGEKLFF. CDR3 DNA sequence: TGTGCCAGCAGCTTAGTGAGGGGAGAAAAACTGTTTTTT.

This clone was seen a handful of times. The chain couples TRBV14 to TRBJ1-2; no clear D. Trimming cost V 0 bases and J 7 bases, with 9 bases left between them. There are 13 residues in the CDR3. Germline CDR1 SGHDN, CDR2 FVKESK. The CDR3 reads CASSQDYVRGYTF. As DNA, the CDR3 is TGTGCCAGCAGCCAAGACTACGTACGTGGCTACACCTTC.

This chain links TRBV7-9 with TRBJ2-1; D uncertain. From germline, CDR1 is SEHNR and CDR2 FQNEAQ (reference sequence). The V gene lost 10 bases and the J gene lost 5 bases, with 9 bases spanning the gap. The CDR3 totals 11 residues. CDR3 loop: CATHADNEQFF. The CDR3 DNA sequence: TGTGCCACCCACGCGGACAATGAGCAGTTCTTC.

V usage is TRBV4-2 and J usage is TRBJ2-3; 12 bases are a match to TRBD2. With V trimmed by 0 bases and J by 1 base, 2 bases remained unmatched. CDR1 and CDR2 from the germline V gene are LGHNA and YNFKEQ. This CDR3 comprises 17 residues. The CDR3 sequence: CASSQDSSGGGTDTQYF. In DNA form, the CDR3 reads TGTGCCAGCAGCCAAGATTCTAGCGGGGGGGGCACAGATACGCAGTATTTT.

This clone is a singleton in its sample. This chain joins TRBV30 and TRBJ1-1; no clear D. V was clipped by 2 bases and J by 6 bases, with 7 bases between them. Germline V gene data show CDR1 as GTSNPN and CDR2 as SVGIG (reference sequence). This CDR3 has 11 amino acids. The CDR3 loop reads CAWSIVAEAFF. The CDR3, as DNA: TGTGCCTGGAGTATAGTGGCTGAAGCTTTCTTT.

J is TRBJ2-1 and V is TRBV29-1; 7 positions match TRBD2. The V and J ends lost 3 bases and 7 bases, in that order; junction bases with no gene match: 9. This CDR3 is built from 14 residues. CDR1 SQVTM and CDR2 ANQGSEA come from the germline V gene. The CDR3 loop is CSVDGAGVGNEQFF. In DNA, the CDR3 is TGCAGCGTTGATGGGGCGGGAGTGGGAAATGAGCAGTTCTTC.

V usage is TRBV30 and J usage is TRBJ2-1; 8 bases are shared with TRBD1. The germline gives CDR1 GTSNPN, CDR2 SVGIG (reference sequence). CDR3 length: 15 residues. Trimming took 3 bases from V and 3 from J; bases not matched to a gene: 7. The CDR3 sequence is CAWSQGASDYNEQFF. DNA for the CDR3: TGTGCCTGGAGCCAGGGGGCTAGCGACTACAATGAGCAGTTCTTC.

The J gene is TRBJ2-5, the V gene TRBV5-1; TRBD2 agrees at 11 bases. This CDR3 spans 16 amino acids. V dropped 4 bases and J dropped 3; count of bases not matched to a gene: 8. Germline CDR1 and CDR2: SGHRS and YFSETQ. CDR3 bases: TGCGCCAGCAGCGTCGAATTAGCGGGAGGGGAAGAGACCCAGTACTTC. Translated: CASSVELAGGEETQYF.

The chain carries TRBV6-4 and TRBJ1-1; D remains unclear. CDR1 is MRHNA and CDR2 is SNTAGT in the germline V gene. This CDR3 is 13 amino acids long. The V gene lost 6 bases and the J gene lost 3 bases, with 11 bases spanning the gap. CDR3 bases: TGTGCCAGCAGACGTACCACCGACACTGAAGCTTTCTTT. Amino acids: CASRRTTDTEAFF.

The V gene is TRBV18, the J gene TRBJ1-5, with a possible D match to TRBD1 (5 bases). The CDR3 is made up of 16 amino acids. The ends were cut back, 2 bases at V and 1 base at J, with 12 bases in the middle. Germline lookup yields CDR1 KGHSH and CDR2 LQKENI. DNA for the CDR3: TGTGCCAGCTCACCAAGGGGACGGGGAAGCAATCAGCCCCAGCATTTT. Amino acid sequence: CASSPRGRGSNQPQHF. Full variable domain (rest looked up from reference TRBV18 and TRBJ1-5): NAGVMQNPRHLVRRRGQEARLRCSPMKGHSHVYWYRQLPEEGLKFMVYLQKENIIDESGMPKERFSAEFPKEGPSILRIQQVVRGDSAAYFCASSPRGRGSNQPQHFGDGTRLSIL.

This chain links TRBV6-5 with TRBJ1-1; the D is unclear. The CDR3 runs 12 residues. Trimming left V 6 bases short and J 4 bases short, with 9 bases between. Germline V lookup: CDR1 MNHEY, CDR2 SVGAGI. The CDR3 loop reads CASSKVGTEAFF. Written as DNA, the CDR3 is TGTGCCAGCAGCAAGGTGGGCACTGAAGCTTTCTTT.